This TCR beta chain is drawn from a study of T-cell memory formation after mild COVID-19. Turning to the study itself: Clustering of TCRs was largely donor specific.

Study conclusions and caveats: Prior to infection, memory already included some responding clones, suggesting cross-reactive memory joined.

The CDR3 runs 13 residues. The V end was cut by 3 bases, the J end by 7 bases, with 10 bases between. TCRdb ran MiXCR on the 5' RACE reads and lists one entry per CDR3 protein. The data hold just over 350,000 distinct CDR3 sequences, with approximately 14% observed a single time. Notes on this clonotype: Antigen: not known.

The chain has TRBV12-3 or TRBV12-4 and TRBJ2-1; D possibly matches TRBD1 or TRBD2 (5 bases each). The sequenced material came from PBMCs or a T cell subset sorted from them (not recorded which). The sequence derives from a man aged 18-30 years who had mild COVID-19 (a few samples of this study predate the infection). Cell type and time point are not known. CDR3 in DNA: TGTGCCAGCAGTTTGGGGGAAGCTAATGAGCAGTTCTTC. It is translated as CASSLGEANEQFF.